A selection of T cell receptor beta chains follows, all from one sample in a study of human T cells and chemical hapten exposure. TCRdb re-called the RACE reads through MiXCR, storing one row per CDR3 protein. In the table there are roughly 50,000 distinct CDR3 sequences, approximately 9.9% of which are singletons. The sample here was whole blood, taken in connection with sensitization to the hapten diphenylcyclopropenone (DPC). These receptors came from a woman in her thirties or forties with alopecia areata. Some clones in this sample may be carry-over from other donors' samples. Each CDR3 is given with its conserved first and last residue. The D gene is left open where the match is weak. Only some rows state a clone size, as once, few, many or a class for expanded clones.

V gene	J gene	clone size	D gene	CDR3 protein	CDR3 DNA
TRBV6-1	TRBJ1-2	many	NA	CASTPRDGYTF	TGTGCCAGCACCCCACGGGACGGCTACACCTTC
TRBV7-6	TRBJ1-5	many	NA	CASSLEQGNQPQHF	TGTGCCAGCAGCTTAGAACAGGGAAATCAGCCCCAGCATTTT
TRBV18	TRBJ2-7	few	NA	CASSPGGNRAYEQYF	TGTGCCAGCTCACCAGGAGGGAACAGGGCGTACGAGCAGTACTTC
TRBV7-2	TRBJ1-6	NA	NA	CASSSEGNSPLHF	TGTGCCAGCAGCTCCGAGGGCAATTCACCCCTCCACTTT
TRBV7-3	TRBJ2-3	many	TRBD2	CASSVGFAGEADTQYF	TGTGCCAGCTCCGTAGGGTTCGCGGGGGAGGCAGATACGCAGTATTTT
TRBV11-2	TRBJ1-6	NA	TRBD1	CASSLGQGYSPLHF	TGTGCCAGCAGCCTTGGACAGGGGTACTCACCCCTCCACTTT
TRBV10-2	TRBJ2-1	many	NA	CASSPPSHHEQFF	TGCGCCAGCTCCCCTCCTTCACACCATGAGCAGTTCTTC
TRBV7-3	TRBJ2-2	NA	NA	CASSTSSNTGELFF	TGTGCCAGCAGCACCTCGTCGAACACCGGGGAGCTGTTTTTT
TRBV27	TRBJ1-6	few	NA	CASSRVRDSPLHF	TGTGCCAGCAGCCGGGTGCGGGATTCACCCCTCCACTTT
TRBV4-2	TRBJ1-5	many	NA	CASSQVLGFDQPQHF	TGTGCCAGCAGCCAAGTACTTGGTTTTGATCAGCCCCAGCATTTT
TRBV4-3	TRBJ2-5	many	TRBD2	CASSQDLGMAGGYQETQYF	TGCGCCAGCAGCCAAGATCTCGGGATGGCGGGGGGCTATCAAGAGACCCAGTACTTC
TRBV20-1	TRBJ1-1	many	TRBD1	CSASAPGGSTEAFF	TGCAGTGCGAGCGCCCCAGGGGGTAGCACTGAAGCTTTCTTT
TRBV7-6	TRBJ2-5	many	NA	CASRPGRLGDQYF	TGTGCCAGCAGACCGGGACGCCTCGGGGACCAGTACTTC
TRBV7-9	TRBJ2-5	NA	NA	CASSHTRLAKETQYF	TGTGCCAGCAGCCATACGAGACTGGCCAAAGAGACCCAGTACTTC
TRBV10-3	TRBJ1-2	NA	NA	CAIRTPPSNYGYTF	TGTGCCATCAGGACACCACCTTCTAACTATGGCTACACCTTC
TRBV28	TRBJ2-7	many	NA	CASSRTVYEQYF	TGTGCCAGCTCGAGGACTGTCTACGAGCAGTACTTC
TRBV4-2	TRBJ2-7	NA	NA	CASSQESLLGSPYEQYF	TGTGCCAGCAGCCAAGAATCTCTTTTGGGGTCGCCCTACGAGCAGTACTTC